The next 13 T cell receptor beta chains were all read from a single sample in a study of blood T cell repertoires in COVID-19 (dated by TCRdb to between 2020 and 2021). Receptors were amplified or captured by the immunoSEQ multiplex PCR assay. This immuneACCESS table, as held by TCRdb, lists in-frame sequences with V and J called but not all clones. Of the missing ones, under half trace to an unresolved V gene in checked studies; the others have no known cause. The sample table shows 10,000 to 15,000 clones, and about nine tenths are seen once. Over 25% of the sample is taken by the ten largest. Sequenced sample: peripheral blood. The source of these receptors is a human donor in a cohort sampled during active COVID-19.

This chain uses TRBV29-1 with TRBJ1-2; D not resolved. Germline V CDR1 and CDR2: SQVTM, ANQGSEA. The CDR3 length is 11 residues. V lost 4 bases and J lost 3, with 6 bases in between. CDR3 nucleotide sequence: TGCAGCGTTGCGGCGGACTATGGCTACACCTTC. Translation gives CSVAADYGYTF.

This chain joins TRBV5-1 and TRBJ1-5, with TRBD1 as a possible D gene (5 bases). There are 15 residues in the CDR3. Looked up from germline, CDR1 is SGHRS and CDR2 is YFSETQ. V gave up 3 bases and J gave up 5 bases, with 15 bases separating them. The CDR3 is CASSSTTGTDQPQHF. The CDR3 DNA reads as TGCGCCAGCAGCTCAACGACCGGGACTGATCAGCCCCAGCATTTT.

The rearrangement joins TRBV5-8 to TRBJ2-3, with TRBD2 matching over 7 bases. Germline trimming cut 4 bases from V and 3 bases from J; bases unmatched to any gene: 11. The CDR3 runs to 16 residues. CDR1 and CDR2 (germline): SGHTS, YDEGEE. In nucleotides, the CDR3 is TGTGCCAGCAGCGAAATTCGTCGGGGGGTGACAGATACGCAGTATTTT. Translating gives CASSEIRRGVTDTQYF.

The gene calls are TRBV6-4 and TRBJ1-2, with a tentative D call TRBD1 (6 bases). Germline CDR1 and CDR2: MRHNA and SNTAGT. The CDR3 is made up of 12 amino acids. Trimming removed 8 bases at V and 4 bases at J, with 11 bases between. CDR3 sequence reads: CASWTALYGYTF. The CDR3 DNA reads TGTGCCAGCTGGACAGCTCTCTATGGCTACACCTTC.

This rearrangement joins TRBV10-1 to TRBJ2-7; D perhaps matches TRBD1 (5 bases). The V end lost 0 bases, the J end lost 2 bases, and 5 bases lay between the germline ends. Germline assignment: CDR1 WNHNN and CDR2 SYGVQD (reference sequence). This CDR3 comprises 13 residues. CDR3 sequence reads: CASSESGAYEQYF. The CDR3 DNA sequence: TGCGCCAGCAGTGAGTCAGGGGCCTACGAGCAGTACTTC.

DNA of the CDR3: TGTGCCAGCAGCCCTGCGTTTGCAACTAATGAAAAACTGTTTTTT. It specifies CASSPAFATNEKLFF. The genes are TRBV3-1 (or the pseudogene TRBV3-2) and TRBJ1-4, with D unclear. This CDR3 has 15 residues. The germline V gene has CDR1 LGHDT and CDR2 YNNKEL (reference sequence). Trimming removed 4 bases from V and 0 bases from J, with 9 bases in between.

This sequence joins TRBV28 and TRBJ2-7; D not resolved. The CDR3 loop spans 14 amino acids. V dropped 5 bases and J dropped 0 bases, with 11 bases sitting between them. The germline V gene encodes CDR1 MDHEN and CDR2 SYDVKM. The CDR3 bases are TGTGCCAGCAGTCCCCGGGTCGACTCCTACGAGCAGTACTTC. It translates to CASSPRVDSYEQYF.

The rearrangement uses TRBV2 and TRBJ2-3; a weak D match, TRBD2 (5 bases). This CDR3 is built from 12 residues. V was cut by 7 bases and J by 4 bases, with 9 bases left in between. Germline V CDR1 and CDR2: SNHLY, FYNNEI. The CDR3 spells CASNLAADTQYF. CDR3 sequence (DNA): TGTGCCAGCAACCTAGCCGCAGATACGCAGTATTTT.

The chain joins TRBV30 to TRBJ2-6, with 10 positions matching TRBD1. The CDR3 consists of 15 residues. Per germline, CDR1 GTSNPN and CDR2 SVGIG (reference sequence). Trimming took 8 bases from V and 4 from J; bases not matched to a gene: 8. The CDR3 loop is CAGDRGQLGANVLTF. As DNA, the CDR3 is TGTGCCGGCGACAGGGGGCAATTAGGGGCCAACGTCCTGACTTTC.

The chain is built from TRBV3-1 (or the pseudogene TRBV3-2) and TRBJ2-2; 8 bases line up with TRBD1. Germline values: CDR1 LGHDT, CDR2 YNNKEL (reference sequence). The CDR3 contains 15 residues. Losses at the gene ends were 4 bases for V and 5 bases for J; bases not matched to a gene: 6. The CDR3 sequence: CASSLDRGTTGELFF. The CDR3 nucleotides are TGTGCCAGCAGCCTAGACAGGGGTACAACCGGGGAGCTGTTTTTT.

J is TRBJ1-5 and V is TRBV10-1; perhaps TRBD1 as D (5 bases). V lost 9 bases, J lost 6 bases, and 15 bases lay in between. The CDR3 is 13 amino acids. Germline lookup yields CDR1 WNHNN and CDR2 SYGVQD (reference sequence). The CDR3 loop is CASPQGLSQPQHF. Here the CDR3 DNA reads TGCGCCAGTCCCCAGGGCCTGAGTCAGCCCCAGCATTTT.

The chain carries TRBV6-6 and TRBJ2-7; TRBD2 matches at 12 bases. Germline values: CDR1 MNHNY, CDR2 SVGAGI (reference sequence). The junction had 7 bases not matched to a gene; V was cut back by 5 bases and J by 2 bases. The CDR3 is 16 amino acids. DNA for the CDR3: TGTGCCAGCAGTCGATCATCTAGCGGGGGGGCCTACGAGCAGTACTTC. It is translated as CASSRSSSGGAYEQYF.

V is TRBV7-6 and J is TRBJ2-1; perhaps TRBD2 as D (7 bases). Germline V gives CDR1 SGHVS, CDR2 FNYEAQ. The V end was cut by 4 bases, the J end by 8 bases, with 15 bases between. This CDR3 has 14 residues. CDR3 sequence (DNA): TGTGCCAGCAGCTCAGAGGGGGGGATGGATGAGCAGTTCTTC. Translating gives CASSSEGGMDEQFF.